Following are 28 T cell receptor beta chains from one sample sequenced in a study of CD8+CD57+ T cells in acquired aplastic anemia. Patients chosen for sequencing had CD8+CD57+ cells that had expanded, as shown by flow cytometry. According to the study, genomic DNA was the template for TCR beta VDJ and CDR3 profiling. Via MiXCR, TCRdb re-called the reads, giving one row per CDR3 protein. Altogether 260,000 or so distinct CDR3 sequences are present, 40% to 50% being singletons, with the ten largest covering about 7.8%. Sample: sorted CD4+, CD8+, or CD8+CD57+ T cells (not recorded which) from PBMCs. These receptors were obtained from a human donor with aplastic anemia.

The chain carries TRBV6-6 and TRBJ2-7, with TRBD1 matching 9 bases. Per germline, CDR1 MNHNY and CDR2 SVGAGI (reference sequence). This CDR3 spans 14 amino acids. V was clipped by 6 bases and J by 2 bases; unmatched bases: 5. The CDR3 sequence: CASRPGTGPYEQYF. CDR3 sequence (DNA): TGTGCCAGCAGGCCCGGGACAGGGCCCTACGAGCAGTACTTC.

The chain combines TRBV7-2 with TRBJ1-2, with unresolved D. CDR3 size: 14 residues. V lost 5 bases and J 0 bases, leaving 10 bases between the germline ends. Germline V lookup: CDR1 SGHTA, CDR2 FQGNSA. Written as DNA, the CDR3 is TGTGCCAGCAGCAACGACACCGCTAACTATGGCTACACCTTC. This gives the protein CASSNDTANYGYTF.

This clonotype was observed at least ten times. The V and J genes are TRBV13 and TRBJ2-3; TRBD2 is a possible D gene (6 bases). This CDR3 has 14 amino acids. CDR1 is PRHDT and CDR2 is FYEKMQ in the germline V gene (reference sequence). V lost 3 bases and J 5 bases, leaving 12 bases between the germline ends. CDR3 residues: CASSFQGGVDTQYF. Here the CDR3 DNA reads TGTGCCAGCAGCTTTCAGGGAGGCGTAGATACGCAGTATTTT.

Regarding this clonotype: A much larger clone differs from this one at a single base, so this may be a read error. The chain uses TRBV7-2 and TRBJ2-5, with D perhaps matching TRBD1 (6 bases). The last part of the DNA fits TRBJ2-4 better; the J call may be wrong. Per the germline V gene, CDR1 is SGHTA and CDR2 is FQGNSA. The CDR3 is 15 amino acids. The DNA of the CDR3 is TGTGCCAGCAGCTTATTTCCAGGGGTCAGAAACATTCAGTACTTC. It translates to CASSLFPGVRNIQYF.

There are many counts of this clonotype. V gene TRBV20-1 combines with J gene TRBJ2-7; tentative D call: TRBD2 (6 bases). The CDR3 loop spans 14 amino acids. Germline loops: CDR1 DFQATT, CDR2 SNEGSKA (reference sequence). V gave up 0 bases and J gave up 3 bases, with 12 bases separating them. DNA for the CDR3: TGCAGTGCTAGAGATAGTACGGACTACTACGAGCAGTACTTC. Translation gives CSARDSTDYYEQYF.

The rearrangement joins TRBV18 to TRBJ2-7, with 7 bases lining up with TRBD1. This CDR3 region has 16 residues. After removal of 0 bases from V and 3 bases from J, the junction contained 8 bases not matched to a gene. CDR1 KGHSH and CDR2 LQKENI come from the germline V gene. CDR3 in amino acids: CASSPPALTGVYEQYF. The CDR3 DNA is TGTGCCAGCTCACCACCGGCACTCACAGGGGTCTACGAGCAGTACTTC.

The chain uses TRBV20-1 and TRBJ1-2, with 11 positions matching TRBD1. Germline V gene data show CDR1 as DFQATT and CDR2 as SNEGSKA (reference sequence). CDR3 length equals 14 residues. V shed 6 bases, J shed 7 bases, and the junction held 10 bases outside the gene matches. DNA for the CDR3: TGCAGTGCGGTAGGACAGGGGGCGAGAAGTGGCTACACCTTC. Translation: CSAVGQGARSGYTF.

The CDR3 spells CASSLGDYEQPQHF. The DNA for the CDR3 is TGTGCCAGCAGCCTGGGGGATTACGAGCAGCCCCAGCATTTT. This sequence joins TRBV7-9 and TRBJ1-5, with a weak D call TRBD1 (5 bases). Germline V lookup: CDR1 SEHNR, CDR2 FQNEAQ (reference sequence). Trimming pared 5 bases from V and 7 bases from J, leaving 15 bases between. The CDR3 spans 14 residues.

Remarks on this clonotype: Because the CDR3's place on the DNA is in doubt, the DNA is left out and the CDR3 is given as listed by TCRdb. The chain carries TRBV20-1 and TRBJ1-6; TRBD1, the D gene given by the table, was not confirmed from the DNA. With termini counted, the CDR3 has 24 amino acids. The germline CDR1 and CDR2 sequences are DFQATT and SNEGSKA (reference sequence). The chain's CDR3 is CSARGTGDYYEQYFGTSHRSPLHF.

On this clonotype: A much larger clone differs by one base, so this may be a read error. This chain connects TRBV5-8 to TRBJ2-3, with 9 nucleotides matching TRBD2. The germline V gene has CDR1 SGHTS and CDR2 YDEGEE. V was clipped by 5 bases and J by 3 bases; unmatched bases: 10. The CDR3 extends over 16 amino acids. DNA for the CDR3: TGTGCCAGCAGAGTACTCGCGGGGGGGCTGACAGATACGCAGTATTTT. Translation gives CASRVLAGGLTDTQYF. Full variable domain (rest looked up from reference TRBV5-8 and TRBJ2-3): EAGVTQSPTHLIKTRGQQATLRCSPISGHTSVYWYQQALGLGLQFLLWYDEGEERNRGNFPPRFSGRQFPNYSSELNVNALELEDSALYLCASRVLAGGLTDTQYFGPGTRLTVL.

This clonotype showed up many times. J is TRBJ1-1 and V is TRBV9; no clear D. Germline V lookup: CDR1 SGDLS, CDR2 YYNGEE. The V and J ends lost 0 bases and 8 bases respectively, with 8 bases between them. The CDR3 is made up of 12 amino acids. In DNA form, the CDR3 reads TGTGCCAGCAGCGTAGGATACAGCGAAGCTTTCTTT. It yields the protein CASSVGYSEAFF.

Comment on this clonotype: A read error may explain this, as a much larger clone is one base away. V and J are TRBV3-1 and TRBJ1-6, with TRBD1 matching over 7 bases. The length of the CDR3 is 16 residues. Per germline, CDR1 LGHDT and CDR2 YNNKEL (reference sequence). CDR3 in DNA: TGTGCCAGCAGCCAAGCGTCCGGGACAGAGAATTCACCCCTCCGCTTT. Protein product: CASSQASGTENSPLRF.

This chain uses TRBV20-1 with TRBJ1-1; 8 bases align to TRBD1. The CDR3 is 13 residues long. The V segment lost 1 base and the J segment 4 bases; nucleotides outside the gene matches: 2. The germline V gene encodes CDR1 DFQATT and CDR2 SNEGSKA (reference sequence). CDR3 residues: CSARVDRATEAFF. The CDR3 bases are TGCAGTGCTAGAGTGGACAGGGCCACTGAAGCTTTCTTT.

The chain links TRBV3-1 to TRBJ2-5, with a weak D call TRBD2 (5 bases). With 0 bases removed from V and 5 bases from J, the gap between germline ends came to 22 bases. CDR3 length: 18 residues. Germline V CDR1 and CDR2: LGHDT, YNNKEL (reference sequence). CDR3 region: CASSQDTRGLALRETQYF. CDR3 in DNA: TGTGCCAGCAGCCAAGATACTCGCGGCCTAGCTTTGCGGGAGACCCAGTACTTC.

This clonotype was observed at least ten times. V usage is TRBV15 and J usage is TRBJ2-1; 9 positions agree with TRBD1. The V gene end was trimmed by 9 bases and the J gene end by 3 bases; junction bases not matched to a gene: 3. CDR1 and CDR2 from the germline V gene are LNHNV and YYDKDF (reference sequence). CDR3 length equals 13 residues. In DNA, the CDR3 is TGTGCCACAAAGACAGGGGGCTACAATGAGCAGTTCTTC. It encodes CATKTGGYNEQFF.

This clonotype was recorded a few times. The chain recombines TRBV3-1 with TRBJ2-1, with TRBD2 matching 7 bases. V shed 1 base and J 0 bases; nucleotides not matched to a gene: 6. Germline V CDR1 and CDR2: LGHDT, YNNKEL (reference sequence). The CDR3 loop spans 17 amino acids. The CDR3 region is CASSQAGGASSYNEQFF. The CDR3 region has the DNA TGTGCCAGCAGCCAAGCGGGAGGCGCGAGCTCCTACAATGAGCAGTTCTTC.

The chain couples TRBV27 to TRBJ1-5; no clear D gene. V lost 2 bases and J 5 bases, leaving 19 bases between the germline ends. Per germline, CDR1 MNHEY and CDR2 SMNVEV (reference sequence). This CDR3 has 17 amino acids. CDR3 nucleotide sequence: TGTGCCAGCAGTTTAGTCCGGGATAGAGGAAGCCATCAGCCCCAGCATTTT. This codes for CASSLVRDRGSHQPQHF.

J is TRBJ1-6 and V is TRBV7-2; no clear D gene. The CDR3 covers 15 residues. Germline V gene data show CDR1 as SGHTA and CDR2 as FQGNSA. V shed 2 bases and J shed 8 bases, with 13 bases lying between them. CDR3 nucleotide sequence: TGTGCCAGCAGCTTATTAGGTCTATCGGATTCACCCCTCCACTTT. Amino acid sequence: CASSLLGLSDSPLHF. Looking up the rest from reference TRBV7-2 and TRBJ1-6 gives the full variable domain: GAGVSQSPSNKVTEKGKDVELRCDPISGHTALYWYRQSLGQGLEFLIYFQGNSAPDKSGLPSDRFSAERTGGSVSTLTIQRTQQEDSAVYLCASSLLGLSDSPLHFGNGTRLTVT.

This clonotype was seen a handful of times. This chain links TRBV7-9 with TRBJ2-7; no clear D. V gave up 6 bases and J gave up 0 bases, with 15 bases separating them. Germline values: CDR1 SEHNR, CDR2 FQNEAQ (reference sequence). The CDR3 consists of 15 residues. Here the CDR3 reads CASSLSVTNSYEQYF. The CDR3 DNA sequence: TGTGCCAGCAGTTTATCGGTCACTAACTCCTACGAGCAGTACTTC. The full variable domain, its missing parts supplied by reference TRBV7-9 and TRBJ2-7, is DTGVSQNPRHKITKRGQNVTFRCDPISEHNRLYWYRQTLGQGPEFLTYFQNEAQLEKSRLLSDRFSAERPKGSFSTLEIQRTEQGDSAMYLCASSLSVTNSYEQYFGPGTRLTVT.

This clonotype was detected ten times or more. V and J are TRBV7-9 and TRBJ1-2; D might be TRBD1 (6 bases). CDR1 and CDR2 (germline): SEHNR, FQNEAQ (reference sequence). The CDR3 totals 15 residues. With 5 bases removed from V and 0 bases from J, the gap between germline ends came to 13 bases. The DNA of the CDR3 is TGTGCCAGCAGCCCTGGGGACACCTCTAACTATGGCTACACCTTC. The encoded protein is CASSPGDTSNYGYTF. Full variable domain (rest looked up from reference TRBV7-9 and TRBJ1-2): DTGVSQNPRHKITKRGQNVTFRCDPISEHNRLYWYRQTLGQGPEFLTYFQNEAQLEKSRLLSDRFSAERPKGSFSTLEIQRTEQGDSAMYLCASSPGDTSNYGYTFGSGTRLTVV.

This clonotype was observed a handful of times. The CDR3 DNA follows: TGTGCCACCAGCCGACAGGGATCCTACGAGCAGTACTTC. Encoded protein: CATSRQGSYEQYF. This chain connects TRBV15 to TRBJ2-7, with 7 bases matching TRBD1. Germline CDR1 is LNHNV and CDR2 is YYDKDF (reference sequence). Losses at the gene ends were 5 bases for V and 1 base for J; bases not matched to a gene: 2. This CDR3 has 13 amino acids.

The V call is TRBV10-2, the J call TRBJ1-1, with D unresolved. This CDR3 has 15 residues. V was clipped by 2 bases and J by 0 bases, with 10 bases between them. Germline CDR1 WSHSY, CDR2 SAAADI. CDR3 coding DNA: TGCGCCAGCAGTGAGCAGGAACACTTGAACACTGAAGCTTTCTTT. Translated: CASSEQEHLNTEAFF.

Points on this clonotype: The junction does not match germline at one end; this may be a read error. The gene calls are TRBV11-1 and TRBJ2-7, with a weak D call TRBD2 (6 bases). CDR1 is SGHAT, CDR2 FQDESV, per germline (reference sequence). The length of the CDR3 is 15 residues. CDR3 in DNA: TGTGCCAACAGCCTTGACTTCGGGAGCCACTACGAGCAGTACTTC. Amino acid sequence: CANSLDFGSHYEQYF.

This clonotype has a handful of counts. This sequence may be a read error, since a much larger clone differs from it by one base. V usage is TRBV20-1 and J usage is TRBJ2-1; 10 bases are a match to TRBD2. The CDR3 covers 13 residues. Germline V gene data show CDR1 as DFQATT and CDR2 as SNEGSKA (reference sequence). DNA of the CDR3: TGCGGTGCTCTAGCGGGGGACTACAATGAGCAGTTCTTC. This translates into CGALAGDYNEQFF.

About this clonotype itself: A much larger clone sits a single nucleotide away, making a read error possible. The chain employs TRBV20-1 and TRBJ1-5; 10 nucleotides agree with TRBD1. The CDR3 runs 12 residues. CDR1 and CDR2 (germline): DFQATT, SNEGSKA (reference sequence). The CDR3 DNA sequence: TGCAAGAGGGACAGGGGATGTCGGCCCCAGCATTTT. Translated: CKRDRGCRPQHF.

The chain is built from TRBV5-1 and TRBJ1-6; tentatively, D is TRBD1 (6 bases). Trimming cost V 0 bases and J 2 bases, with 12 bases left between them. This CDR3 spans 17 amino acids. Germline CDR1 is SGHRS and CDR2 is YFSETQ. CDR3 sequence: CASSLGTAIAYNSPLHF. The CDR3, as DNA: TGCGCCAGCAGCTTGGGGACAGCTATTGCCTATAATTCACCCCTCCACTTT.

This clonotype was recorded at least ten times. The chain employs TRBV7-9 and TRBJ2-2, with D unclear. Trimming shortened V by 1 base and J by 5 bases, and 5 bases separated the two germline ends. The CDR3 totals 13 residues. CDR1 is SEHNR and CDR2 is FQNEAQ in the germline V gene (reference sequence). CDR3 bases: TGTGCCAGCAGCTTAGATCTAACCGGGGAGCTGTTTTTT. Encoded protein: CASSLDLTGELFF.

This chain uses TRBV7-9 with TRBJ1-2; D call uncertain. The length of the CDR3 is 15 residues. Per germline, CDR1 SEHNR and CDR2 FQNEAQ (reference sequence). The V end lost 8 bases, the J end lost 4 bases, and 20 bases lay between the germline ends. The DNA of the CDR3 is TGTGCCAGCCACCCGGACGGACTAAGACTCTATGGCTACACCTTC. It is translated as CASHPDGLRLYGYTF.